A single sample gave rise to the 27 T cell receptor beta chains below, sequenced in a study of shared clonotypes between healthy human individuals. Measured with immunoSEQ multiplex PCR; TCRdb has only the in-frame clones, and not every one. The sample has about 2.4 million clones, approximately 94% seen once. What was sequenced was naive CD4+ T cells sorted from blood. As to subset: CD45RA+ positively selected. These TCRs come from a man aged 18 to 30 in good health.

The CDR3 is CASSRTPGAHYNEQFF. CDR3 DNA sequence: TGTGCCAGCAGTAGGACCCCGGGGGCGCACTACAATGAGCAGTTCTTC. The rearrangement joins TRBV25-1 to TRBJ2-1, with D perhaps TRBD1 or TRBD2 (6 bases each). The CDR3 is 16 residues long. Germline CDR1 reads MGHDK; CDR2 reads SYGVNS. V was shortened by 5 bases and J by 3 bases, with 17 bases between the two germline ends.

The J gene is TRBJ2-1, the V gene TRBV18, with D possibly called TRBD1 or TRBD2 (5 bases each). From germline, CDR1 is KGHSH and CDR2 LQKENI. Trimming removed 3 bases at V and 7 bases at J, with 13 bases between. The CDR3 length is 14 residues. CDR3 sequence: CASSPSAGTNEQFF. The CDR3 bases are TGTGCCAGCTCACCCAGCGCAGGGACGAATGAGCAGTTCTTC.

Of note for this clone: The sample contains more than one DNA sequence encoding this CDR3. The chain joins TRBV27 to TRBJ2-7; a possible D gene is TRBD1 (5 bases). V lost 6 bases, J lost 3 bases, and 6 bases lay in between. Germline loops: CDR1 MNHEY, CDR2 SMNVEV (reference sequence). CDR3 length: 11 residues. The CDR3 DNA follows: TGTGCCAGCAGCCAGGGCTACGAGCAGTACTTC. This sequence encodes CASSQGYEQYF.

V usage is TRBV6-1 and J usage is TRBJ2-1; D gene unclear. Germline-derived CDR1 and CDR2 are MNHNS and SASEGT. The CDR3 extends over 15 amino acids. Trimming removed 1 base at V and 0 bases at J, with 7 bases between. The CDR3 nucleotides read TGTGCCAGCAGTGAAGGGCCCGTCTCCTACAATGAGCAGTTCTTC. This sequence encodes CASSEGPVSYNEQFF.

The chain uses TRBV7-3 and TRBJ1-2; 7 nucleotides align to TRBD1. V lost 5 bases to trimming and J lost 3 bases; unmatched junction nucleotides: 15. The CDR3 runs to 17 residues. Germline-derived CDR1 and CDR2 are SGHTA and FQGTGA. The CDR3 DNA follows: TGTGCCAGCAGCCCTACGCCCCAACAGGGGCTTCACTATGGCTACACCTTC. Its protein product is CASSPTPQQGLHYGYTF.

V and J are TRBV28 and TRBJ1-1, with D possibly TRBD1 on 6 matching bases. The V end lost 5 bases, the J end lost 5 bases, and 18 bases lay between the germline ends. CDR1 and CDR2 from the germline V gene are MDHEN and SYDVKM. The CDR3 covers 15 residues. CDR3 nucleotide sequence: TGTGCCAGCAGTCCCCCCCAGGGGCTAGGGACTGAAGCTTTCTTT. Residues: CASSPPQGLGTEAFF.

V is TRBV5-6 and J is TRBJ1-1; TRBD1 might be the D (6 bases). Trimming stripped 6 bases from V and 6 bases from J, with 21 bases between. The CDR3 length is 15 residues. Looked up from germline, CDR1 is SGHDT and CDR2 is YYEEEE. This CDR3 reads CASTPMGGGRAEAFF. The CDR3 nucleotides are TGTGCCAGCACCCCGATGGGGGGCGGAAGGGCTGAAGCTTTCTTT.

J is TRBJ1-1 and V is TRBV28; D remains ambiguous. The germline V and J ends were trimmed by 4 bases and 0 bases, with 9 bases remaining between them. The germline CDR1 and CDR2 sequences are MDHEN and SYDVKM. CDR3 length: 14 amino acids. The CDR3 DNA reads as TGTGCCAGCAGTTCCACAGCCATGAACACTGAAGCTTTCTTT. Its translation: CASSSTAMNTEAFF.

V gene TRBV6-6 combines with J gene TRBJ2-7; maybe TRBD2 (6 bases). Germline-derived CDR1 and CDR2 are MNHNY and SVGAGI (reference sequence). The CDR3 consists of 11 residues. V shed 5 bases and J shed 6 bases, with 8 bases lying between them. The CDR3 DNA is TGTGCCAGCAGTGCGGGGACCGAGCAGTACTTC. It is translated as CASSAGTEQYF.

V usage is TRBV2 and J usage is TRBJ1-5, with 8 bases aligning to TRBD1. The germline CDR1 and CDR2 sequences are SNHLY and FYNNEI. V shed 7 bases and J 2 bases; nucleotides not matched to a gene: 7. The CDR3 is 15 residues long. This CDR3 reads CASNIQGGGNQPQHF. The CDR3 DNA follows: TGTGCCAGCAATATACAGGGGGGAGGCAATCAGCCCCAGCATTTT.

The V call is TRBV23-1, the J call TRBJ1-1; D is uncertain. TRBV23-1 is annotated as an ORF whose role is uncertain. This CDR3 contains 15 residues. V was clipped by 10 bases and J by 5 bases, with 23 bases between them. CDR3: CANPIFGRLRTEAFF. For the CDR3, the DNA is TGCGCCAACCCAATCTTCGGTAGGCTGCGGACTGAAGCTTTCTTT.

The chain combines TRBV7-9 with TRBJ2-7, with 9 bases lining up with TRBD1. Trimming cost V 5 bases and J 6 bases; bases outside gene matches: 8. This CDR3 comprises 14 residues. Germline CDR1 SEHNR, CDR2 FQNEAQ (reference sequence). The CDR3 sequence is CASSPRDREGEQYF. The CDR3 coding sequence is TGTGCCAGCAGCCCCCGGGACAGGGAGGGCGAGCAGTACTTC.

The chain couples TRBV6-1 to TRBJ1-4; a possible D gene is TRBD1 (5 bases). CDR3 size: 14 residues. V lost 0 bases, J lost 7 bases, and 9 bases lay in between. Germline V lookup: CDR1 MNHNS, CDR2 SASEGT. The CDR3 region has the DNA TGTGCCAGCAGTGAAGCGGGAAGGGGTGAAAAACTGTTTTTT. Its protein is CASSEAGRGEKLFF.

This clone has a single count. This rearrangement joins TRBV13 to TRBJ1-6, with 11 bases that match TRBD1. The CDR3 has 18 residues. Germline CDR1 reads PRHDT; CDR2 reads FYEKMQ (reference sequence). Trimming took 5 bases from V and 8 from J; bases not matched to a gene: 14. The CDR3 sequence is CASSRGTGGRYWDSPLHF. CDR3 nucleotides: TGTGCCAGCAGCCGCGGGACAGGGGGACGTTATTGGGATTCACCCCTCCACTTT. Combining the CDR3 with reference TRBV13 and TRBJ1-6 gives the whole variable domain AAGVIQSPRHLIKEKRETATLKCYPIPRHDTVYWYQQGPGQDPQFLISFYEKMQSDKGSIPDRFSAQQFSDYHSELNMSSLELGDSALYFCASSRGTGGRYWDSPLHFGNGTRLTVT.

The J gene is TRBJ2-2, the V gene TRBV5-1; maybe TRBD2 (7 bases). The germline V and J ends were trimmed by 4 bases and 2 bases, with 15 bases remaining between them. This CDR3 is 16 amino acids long. Looked up from germline, CDR1 is SGHRS and CDR2 is YFSETQ. The CDR3 DNA is TGCGCCAGCAGCGATCGGGGGGCGAAAAACACCGGGGAGCTGTTTTTT. Amino acid sequence: CASSDRGAKNTGELFF.

This sequence joins TRBV5-1 and TRBJ2-7; 7 positions agree with TRBD1. V lost 0 bases, J lost 3 bases, and 9 bases stayed unmatched. In germline, CDR1 is SGHRS, CDR2 YFSETQ. The CDR3 is made up of 16 amino acids. The CDR3 sequence is CASSLDGGTVVYEQYF. In DNA, the CDR3 is TGCGCCAGCAGCTTGGACGGTGGGACAGTCGTCTACGAGCAGTACTTC.

CDR3 in amino acids: CASSLTGTVTYEQYF. As DNA, the CDR3 is TGTGCCAGCAGTCTTACCGGGACTGTAACCTACGAGCAGTACTTC. The V and J genes are TRBV7-2 and TRBJ2-7, with a possible D match to TRBD2 (6 bases). CDR1 SGHTA and CDR2 FQGNSA come from the germline V gene. This CDR3 has 15 amino acids. V lost 6 bases to trimming and J lost 2 bases, with 17 bases between them.

The chain combines TRBV27 with TRBJ2-1, with D possibly TRBD2 on 6 matching bases. V lost 5 bases, J lost 7 bases, and 21 bases lay in between. The CDR3 runs to 16 residues. Germline V lookup: CDR1 MNHEY, CDR2 SMNVEV (reference sequence). The CDR3 coding sequence is TGTGCCAGCAGTCTACTCGGGGGAGTGTTGAGGAATGAGCAGTTCTTC. It translates to CASSLLGGVLRNEQFF.

The genes are TRBV28 and TRBJ2-1; D is unresolved. The germline V gene has CDR1 MDHEN and CDR2 SYDVKM. The CDR3 loop spans 11 amino acids. The V end lost 3 bases, the J end lost 12 bases, and 9 bases lay between the germline ends. Here the CDR3 reads CASSLQIRQFF. The CDR3 bases are TGTGCCAGCAGTTTGCAGATTCGGCAGTTCTTC.

The J gene is TRBJ2-2, the V gene TRBV30, with a possible D match to TRBD2 (5 bases). CDR1 is GTSNPN and CDR2 is SVGIG in the germline V gene (reference sequence). The CDR3 length is 15 residues. Trimming shortened V by 3 bases and J by 1 base, and 12 bases separated the two germline ends. The chain's CDR3 is CAWSGGSVNTGELFF. In DNA form, the CDR3 reads TGTGCCTGGAGCGGTGGGAGCGTGAACACCGGGGAGCTGTTTTTT.

This clone occurred a few times. The chain has TRBV6-5 and TRBJ1-5; D gene uncertain. V was shortened by 8 bases and J by 2 bases, with 16 bases between the two germline ends. CDR1 is MNHEY and CDR2 is SVGAGI in the germline V gene. The CDR3 sequence is 15 residues long. The CDR3 loop is CASATGRSGNQPQHF. The CDR3 bases are TGTGCCAGCGCTACCGGACGGAGCGGCAATCAGCCCCAGCATTTT.

The rearrangement joins TRBV27 to TRBJ2-7; D is possibly TRBD2 (7 bases). Trimming shortened V by 6 bases and J by 3 bases, and 18 bases separated the two germline ends. The CDR3 runs to 15 residues. Germline V gives CDR1 MNHEY, CDR2 SMNVEV (reference sequence). Here the CDR3 reads CASRHGGGTIYEQYF. CDR3 DNA sequence: TGTGCCAGCAGGCATGGGGGGGGCACGATCTACGAGCAGTACTTC.

This clone was found once. This sequence joins TRBV4-3 and TRBJ2-7; no reliable D call. Germline loops: CDR1 LGHNA, CDR2 YSLEER. Deletions cut 3 bases from V and 2 bases from J, with 14 bases between. The CDR3 loop spans 15 amino acids. The CDR3 coding sequence is TGCGCCAGCAGCCAGGTCTCAGGCGGCACCTACGAGCAGTACTTC. Translating it yields CASSQVSGGTYEQYF.

This chain connects TRBV5-6 to TRBJ1-4; no firm D call. The germline V gene has CDR1 SGHDT and CDR2 YYEEEE. The CDR3 sequence is 13 residues long. Trimming pared 5 bases from V and 4 bases from J, leaving 9 bases between. The CDR3: CASSYASNEKLFF. For the CDR3, the DNA is TGTGCCAGCAGTTATGCAAGTAATGAAAAACTGTTTTTT.

The chain recombines TRBV15 with TRBJ1-4; D gene uncertain. Trimming cost V 0 bases and J 4 bases, with 12 bases left between them. Per the germline V gene, CDR1 is LNHNV and CDR2 is YYDKDF (reference sequence). This CDR3 region has 16 residues. CDR3: CATSRDAAGVNEKLFF. In DNA, the CDR3 is TGTGCCACCAGCAGAGATGCGGCTGGGGTTAATGAAAAACTGTTTTTT. Looking up the rest from reference TRBV15 and TRBJ1-4 gives the full variable domain: DAMVIQNPRYQVTQFGKPVTLSCSQTLNHNVMYWYQQKSSQAPKLLFHYYDKDFNNEADTPDNFQSRRPNTSFCFLDIRSPGLGDTAMYLCATSRDAAGVNEKLFFGSGTQLSVL.

The sample holds a few counts of this clone. The chain links TRBV14 to TRBJ1-5; a weak D match, TRBD1 (5 bases). V was clipped by 4 bases and J by 7 bases, with 11 bases between them. CDR3 length equals 13 residues. From germline, CDR1 is SGHDN and CDR2 FVKESK. CDR3 bases: TGTGCCAGCAGCCGTGAATGGGGGCAGCCCCAGCATTTT. Translated, it gives CASSREWGQPQHF.

The chain is built from TRBV7-9 and TRBJ1-1; 8 nucleotides align to TRBD1. Losses at the gene ends were 5 bases for V and 5 bases for J; bases not matched to a gene: 7. CDR1 and CDR2 from the germline V gene are SEHNR and FQNEAQ (reference sequence). This CDR3 is 14 amino acids long. In DNA form, the CDR3 reads TGTGCCAGCAGCGGGGGACAGGTTGGGACTGAAGCTTTCTTT. It codes for CASSGGQVGTEAFF.